These T cell receptor beta chains were read from a single sample in a study of blood T cell repertoires in COVID-19. The repertoire was sequenced with immunoSEQ multiplex PCR; TCRdb's copy has only in-frame clones and lacks some. Here the sample spans tens of thousands of clones, about 83% being singletons. Sequencing was done on a sample of peripheral blood. These TCRs come from a man in his sixties with acute or convalescent COVID-19. CDR3s include the opening cysteine and the closing phenylalanine or tryptophan. Each record gives: V gene, D gene, clone size, J gene, CDR3 protein, CDR3 DNA. A D gene is named only where the DNA matches it firmly. Clone sizes are given selectively: once, few, many, or a class where the clone is expanded.

TRBV4-3	.	.	TRBJ1-3	CASSQVTYGNTIYF	TGCGCCAGCAGCCAAGTAACTTACGGAAACACCATATATTTT
TRBV28	.	.	TRBJ2-3	CASNIGGLASTDTQYF	TGTGCCAGCAACATTGGGGGCCTTGCTAGCACAGATACGCAGTATTTT
TRBV6-2/TRBV6-3	.	.	TRBJ2-5	CASSALSQETQYF	TGTGCCAGCAGCGCGCTGTCCCAAGAGACCCAGTACTTC
TRBV18	TRBD1	.	TRBJ2-7	CASSPPGQGSESYEQYF	TGTGCCAGCTCCCCCCCAGGACAGGGGTCTGAATCCTACGAGCAGTACTTC
TRBV19	.	.	TRBJ2-5	CASSTRSFYGQSQETQYF	TGTGCCAGTAGTACGCGAAGTTTTTACGGACAGTCACAAGAGACCCAGTACTTC
TRBV9	TRBD1	.	TRBJ1-5	CAKTQGGGQASNQPQHF	TGTGCCAAGACACAGGGGGGCGGACAGGCTAGCAATCAGCCCCAGCATTTT
TRBV27	TRBD2	.	TRBJ2-7	CASSPDTSGGQYEQYF	TGTGCCAGCAGTCCAGATACTAGCGGGGGGCAGTACGAGCAGTACTTC
TRBV4-3	.	once	TRBJ1-4	CASSERNQGFEKLFF	TGCGCCAGCAGCGAAAGAAATCAGGGTTTTGAAAAACTGTTTTTT
TRBV6-1	.	.	TRBJ1-1	CASSEEGFYGDTEAFF	TGTGCCAGCAGTGAAGAGGGGTTTTATGGCGACACTGAAGCTTTCTTT
TRBV7-9	.	.	TRBJ2-3	CASSKSDSIDTQYF	TGTGCCAGCAGCAAATCGGACAGCATTGATACGCAGTATTTT
TRBV24-1	.	.	TRBJ2-7	CATSETGYEQYF	TGTGCCACCAGTGAAACAGGCTACGAGCAGTACTTC
TRBV15	.	once	TRBJ1-5	CATSREGGSNQPQHF	TGTGCCACCAGCAGAGAAGGGGGTAGCAATCAGCCCCAGCATTTT
TRBV7-8	TRBD1	.	TRBJ1-5	CASSQGGNQPQHF	TGTGCCAGCAGTCAGGGGGGCAATCAGCCCCAGCATTTT
TRBV4-3	TRBD2	.	TRBJ2-1	CASSHGLADNEQFF	TGCGCCAGCAGCCACGGACTAGCGGACAATGAGCAGTTCTTC
TRBV6-5	.	.	TRBJ1-6	CASSYLGTQNSPLHF	TGTGCCAGCAGTTACCTCGGGACACAGAATTCACCCCTCCACTTT
TRBV7-2	TRBD2	.	TRBJ2-1	CASSFTGLAGLEQFF	TGTGCCAGCAGCTTTACCGGACTAGCGGGGTTGGAGCAGTTCTTC
TRBV2	.	.	TRBJ1-1	CASRWSMGGQNTEAFF	TGTGCCAGCCGTTGGTCCATGGGGGGGCAGAACACTGAAGCTTTCTTT
TRBV7-2	.	.	TRBJ1-2	CASSLGGPQTGYTF	TGTGCCAGCAGCTTGGGGGGGCCCCAGACAGGCTACACCTTC
TRBV3-1/TRBV3-2	.	.	TRBJ2-3	CASSQDPPTLTDTQYF	TGTGCCAGCAGCCAAGATCCACCTACCCTCACAGATACGCAGTATTTT
TRBV30	.	.	TRBJ1-4	CAWSVQQNEKLFF	TGTGCCTGGAGTGTACAACAGAATGAAAAACTGTTTTTT
TRBV12-5	.	.	TRBJ2-5	CASGPQETQYF	TGTGCTAGTGGGCCACAGGAGACCCAGTACTTC
TRBV10-1	.	.	TRBJ1-2	CASSGELSYGYTF	TGCGCCAGCAGTGGGGAGCTGAGCTATGGCTACACCTTC
TRBV29-1	TRBD1	.	TRBJ1-2	CSVEGTANYGYTF	TGCAGCGTTGAGGGGACAGCTAACTATGGCTACACCTTC
TRBV2	.	.	TRBJ1-5	CASSNQGSGQPQHF	TGTGCCAGCAGTAACCAGGGTTCTGGACAGCCCCAGCATTTT
TRBV6-2/TRBV6-3	.	.	TRBJ1-1	CASSYLASSGTEAFF	TGTGCCAGCAGTTATCTGGCCTCATCGGGGACTGAAGCTTTCTTT
TRBV11-2	TRBD2	.	TRBJ2-3	CASSLKRTSGGPDTQYF	TGTGCCAGCAGCCTAAAGCGGACTAGCGGGGGGCCAGATACGCAGTATTTT
TRBV6-2/TRBV6-3	TRBD1	.	TRBJ1-2	CASSSDRVYGYTF	TGTGCCAGCAGTTCCGACAGGGTCTATGGCTACACCTTC
TRBV5-1	TRBD1	few	TRBJ2-7	CASSKGTGADEQYF	TGCGCCAGCAGCAAAGGGACAGGGGCAGACGAGCAGTACTTC
TRBV7-8	.	.	TRBJ1-1	CASSSLAGLKAATEAFF	TGTGCCAGCAGCTCACTAGCAGGGTTGAAGGCGGCCACTGAAGCTTTCTTT
TRBV10-2	TRBD1	.	TRBJ2-1	CASSESAGGNEQFF	TGCGCCAGCAGTGAGTCAGCAGGGGGCAATGAGCAGTTCTTC
TRBV6-5	.	.	TRBJ2-7	CVSRGSYEQYF	TGTGTTTCCAGGGGCTCATACGAGCAGTACTTC
TRBV30	.	.	TRBJ1-2	CAWSYGTRGYGYTF	TGTGCCTGGAGTTACGGAACGCGGGGGTATGGCTACACCTTC
TRBV6-5	TRBD1	.	TRBJ2-7	CASSSRDSYEQYF	TGTGCCAGCAGTTCCCGGGACAGCTACGAGCAGTACTTC
TRBV27	.	.	TRBJ1-1	CASSLSPVNTEAFF	TGTGCCAGCAGTTTATCGCCAGTGAACACTGAAGCTTTCTTT
TRBV27	.	.	TRBJ2-7	CASSFRPSSEQYF	TGTGCCAGCAGTTTCCGACCTAGTAGCGAGCAGTACTTC
TRBV19	TRBD2	few	TRBJ2-3	CASSIGLPGLVGSDTQYF	TGTGCCAGTAGTATAGGCCTACCGGGACTAGTCGGTTCAGATACGCAGTATTTT
TRBV19	.	.	TRBJ1-4	CASSIYGDNEKLFF	TGTGCCAGTAGTATCTACGGGGATAATGAAAAACTGTTTTTT
TRBV7-2	TRBD1	.	TRBJ2-4	CASSLGQSRHQYF	TGTGCCAGCAGCCTGGGACAGAGCCGGCATCAGTACTTC
TRBV7-3	TRBD2	.	TRBJ2-1	CASSTGTSGEYYNEQFF	TGTGCCAGCAGCACTGGGACTAGCGGGGAATACTACAATGAGCAGTTCTTC
TRBV14	TRBD1	.	TRBJ1-3	CASSPDRERGNTIYF	TGTGCCAGCAGCCCGGACAGGGAGAGGGGAAACACCATATATTTT
TRBV7-8	.	once	TRBJ1-3	CASSRIRSPSGNTIYF	TGTGCCAGCAGCCGGATTCGGAGCCCCTCTGGAAACACCATATATTTT